The rows below give T cell receptor beta chains drawn from one sample of a study of tumor-infiltrating lymphocytes in oesophageal squamous cell carcinoma. Each CDR3 protein is one row after TCRdb ran MiXCR on the PCR reads. The repertoire holds about 20,000 distinct CDR3 sequences, with roughly two fifths as singletons. What was sequenced was normal esophageal tissue next to the tumor. These receptors were collected from a female donor with esophageal squamous cell carcinoma. The CDR3 runs from the conserved cysteine through the conserved F or W. A D gene is named only where the DNA matches it firmly. Expanded clones are given a class, and other clones once, few, many or no size at all.

abundance,d_gene,v_gene,j_gene,CDR3aa,CDR3nt
NA,NA,TRBV7-8,TRBJ2-1,CASSLMGPSYNEQFF,TGTGCCAGCAGCTTAATGGGGCCGTCCTACAATGAGCAGTTCTTC
NA,NA,TRBV7-6,TRBJ2-5,CASSLRQKETQYF,TGTGCCAGCAGCTTAAGGCAGAAAGAGACCCAGTACTTC
few,TRBD1,TRBV7-6,TRBJ2-7,CASSLAAGGLSYEQYF,TGTGCCAGCAGCTTAGCAGCAGGGGGCCTCTCCTACGAGCAGTACTTC
NA,TRBD1,TRBV12-3/TRBV12-4,TRBJ2-1,CASSFGTGSNEQFF,TGTGCCAGCAGTTTTGGGACAGGGTCGAATGAGCAGTTCTTC
many,NA,TRBV20-1,TRBJ1-6,CSAPDNRAPSYNSPLHF,TGCAGTGCTCCAGACAACAGGGCACCCTCCTATAATTCACCCCTCCACTTC
few,NA,TRBV13,TRBJ2-4,CASSAWDIKNIQYF,TGTGCCAGCAGCGCTTGGGATATAAAAAACATTCAGTACTTC
NA,NA,TRBV18,TRBJ2-1,CASSPPSAGSNEQFF,TGTGCCAGCTCACCACCGTCCGCGGGTAGCAATGAGCAGTTCTTC
NA,TRBD2,TRBV6-5,TRBJ2-7,CASRARATSGIYEQYF,TGTGCCAGCAGGGCGCGAGCGACTAGCGGGATCTACGAGCAGTACTTC
NA,NA,TRBV12-5,TRBJ2-3,CASGSGGYSTDTQYF,TGTGCTAGTGGTTCCGGTGGATATAGCACAGATACGCAGTATTTT
few,TRBD2,TRBV7-2,TRBJ2-1,CASSLEGTSGMYEQFF,TGTGCCAGCAGCTTAGAGGGGACTAGCGGGATGTATGAGCAGTTCTTC
many,NA,TRBV12-5,TRBJ2-3,CASGGTGHIGDTQYF,TGTGCTAGTGGTGGGACGGGCCATATTGGAGATACGCAGTATTTT
many,NA,TRBV28,TRBJ1-5,CASSSPVVPQHF,TGTGCCAGCAGTTCCCCGGTAGTTCCCCAGCATTTT
few,TRBD2,TRBV9,TRBJ2-1,CASSPRTSGQGEQFF,TGTGCCAGCAGCCCCCGGACTAGCGGGCAGGGTGAGCAGTTCTTC
few,TRBD2,TRBV7-9,TRBJ2-1,CASGQRTSGDYSSYNEQFF,TGTGCCAGCGGCCAGAGGACTAGCGGGGACTACTCCTCCTACAATGAGCAGTTCTTC
NA,NA,TRBV14,TRBJ2-5,CASSHRGTHVRETQYF,TGTGCCAGCAGCCACCGCGGGACCCATGTTCGGGAGACCCAGTACTTC
NA,NA,TRBV7-8,TRBJ2-7,CASRPTQGLYEQYF,TGTGCCAGCAGGCCAACACAGGGACTCTACGAGCAGTACTTC
NA,NA,TRBV24-1,TRBJ2-5,CATSDPRGSGETQYF,TGTGCCACCAGTGATCCACGGGGCAGCGGCGAGACCCAGTACTTC
many,NA,TRBV28,TRBJ2-7,CASSSSRREQYF,TGTGCCAGCAGTTCTTCCCGACGCGAGCAGTACTTC
few,TRBD1,TRBV18,TRBJ1-3,CASSLGTAFSGNTIYF,TGTGCCAGCTCACTGGGGACAGCGTTCTCTGGAAACACCATATATTTT
NA,TRBD1,TRBV11-3,TRBJ1-2,CASSLNRTGDPNYGYTF,TGTGCCAGCAGCTTAAACAGGACAGGGGATCCTAACTATGGCTACACCTTC
few,TRBD2,TRBV7-2,TRBJ2-5,CASSLLPGGTQYF,TGTGCCAGCAGCTTATTGCCGGGAGGAACCCAGTACTTC
NA,TRBD2,TRBV6-6,TRBJ2-7,CASTHVGGTRAYEQYF,TGTGCCAGCACACATGTTGGGGGGACTAGGGCTTACGAGCAGTACTTC
NA,NA,TRBV6-8,TRBJ2-7,CASSGTSSYEQYF,TGTGCCAGCAGTGGGACCAGCTCCTACGAGCAGTACTTC
NA,TRBD1,TRBV2,TRBJ1-4,CASSPRTGLEKLFF,TGTGCCAGCAGTCCTAGGACAGGGTTGGAAAAACTGTTTTTT
NA,TRBD1,TRBV7-2,TRBJ1-4,CASSPGQGGGKLFF,TGTGCCAGCAGCCCTGGACAGGGTGGAGGGAAACTGTTTTTT
many,TRBD2,TRBV28,TRBJ2-7,CASSSRDYPYNEQYF,TGTGCCAGCAGTTCACGGGACTATCCTTACAATGAGCAGTACTTC
NA,NA,TRBV2,TRBJ2-2,CASSETNTGELFF,TGTGCCAGCAGTGAGACGAACACCGGGGAGCTGTTTTTT
medium-sized,TRBD1,TRBV12-5,TRBJ2-5,CASGRFQGDQETQYF,TGTGCTAGTGGCCGTTTTCAGGGGGACCAAGAGACCCAGTACTTC
NA,TRBD1,TRBV9,TRBJ1-2,CASSVTGTGSNYGYTF,TGTGCCAGCAGCGTGACCGGGACAGGGTCTAACTATGGCTACACCTTC
NA,TRBD1,TRBV5-6,TRBJ2-7,CASSWGQGSSEQYF,TGTGCCAGCAGCTGGGGACAGGGCTCCAGCGAGCAGTACTTC
few,NA,TRBV19,TRBJ2-3,CASREGTSADTQYF,TGTGCCAGTAGAGAGGGAACGTCTGCAGATACGCAGTATTTT
few,TRBD2,TRBV27,TRBJ2-1,CASSLKGLVYNEQFF,TGTGCCAGCAGTTTAAAGGGACTAGTCTACAATGAGCAGTTCTTC
NA,NA,TRBV7-6,TRBJ2-2,CASSPGHLNTGELFF,TGTGCCAGCAGCCCGGGACACCTGAACACCGGGGAGCTGTTTTTT
medium-sized,TRBD1,TRBV7-2,TRBJ2-1,CASSLRTGKHNEQFF,TGTGCCAGCAGCTTAAGGACAGGGAAGCACAATGAGCAGTTCTTC
many,TRBD1,TRBV2,TRBJ1-5,CASSVHRGGGQPQHF,TGTGCCAGCAGTGTCCACAGGGGGGGAGGACAGCCCCAGCATTTT
large,NA,TRBV7-8,TRBJ2-1,CASSLAGPREDEQFF,TGTGCCAGCAGCTTAGCCGGACCCAGGGAAGATGAGCAGTTCTTC
NA,NA,TRBV6-1,TRBJ2-7,CAGGLTGSHEQYF,TGTGCCGGGGGGCTCACAGGGTCTCACGAGCAGTACTTC
few,TRBD2,TRBV3-1,TRBJ2-7,CASSPGLVYEQYF,TGTGCCAGCAGCCCGGGACTAGTTTACGAGCAGTACTTC
many,TRBD2,TRBV25-1,TRBJ2-5,CASSEITSGQETQYF,TGTGCCAGCAGTGAGATAACTAGCGGACAAGAGACCCAGTACTTC
many,TRBD2,TRBV6-1,TRBJ2-1,CASSAAGGRNEQFF,TGTGCCAGCAGCGCAGCGGGAGGCAGGAATGAGCAGTTCTTC
medium-sized,NA,TRBV7-2,TRBJ1-5,CASSPDRNQPQHF,TGTGCCAGCAGCCCGGATAGAAATCAGCCCCAGCATTTT
NA,TRBD2,TRBV12-3/TRBV12-4,TRBJ2-2,CASSFGAGGGELFF,TGTGCCAGCAGTTTTGGCGCCGGGGGGGGGGAGCTGTTTTTT
few,NA,TRBV20-1,TRBJ1-1,CSANRLGRTEAFF,TGCAGTGCTAACAGACTGGGGAGAACTGAAGCTTTCTTT
few,NA,TRBV7-6,TRBJ2-5,CASSSRPGTETQYF,TGTGCCAGCAGCTCGCGGCCAGGGACGGAGACCCAGTACTTC
NA,NA,TRBV6-5,TRBJ2-7,CASSWDRSYEQYF,TGTGCCAGCAGTTGGGACCGATCCTACGAGCAGTACTTC